Listed below are T cell receptor beta chains from one sample, sequenced in a study of cytomegalovirus exposure and HLA in healthy donors. Here immunoSEQ multiplex PCR was the method, and the copy in TCRdb shows in-frame clones only, minus some. This table holds some 150,000 clones, approximately 80% found once. Source material: PBMCs. The origin of the receptors is a middle-aged woman in good health and CMV-seronegative. Each CDR3 is given with its conserved first and last residue. Fields, in order: CDR3 protein, CDR3 DNA, clone size, D gene, J gene, V gene. A D gene is named only where the DNA matches it firmly. For some rows the clone size is stated as once, few or many, or as a class when expanded; others skip it.

CDR3 protein: CASSSVAGSTDTQYF
CDR3 DNA: TGTGCCAGCAGCTCAGTAGCGGGTAGCACAGATACGCAGTATTTT
clone size: NA
D gene: TRBD2
J gene: TRBJ2-3
V gene: TRBV5-4

CDR3 protein: CAISGGTATNEKLFF
CDR3 DNA: TGTGCCATCAGTGGAGGGACAGCAACTAATGAAAAACTGTTTTTT
clone size: NA
D gene: TRBD1
J gene: TRBJ1-4
V gene: TRBV10-3

CDR3 protein: CASSFSGANTGELFF
CDR3 DNA: TGTGCCAGCAGTTTCTCAGGGGCGAACACCGGGGAGCTGTTTTTT
clone size: NA
D gene: NA
J gene: TRBJ2-2
V gene: TRBV6-5

CDR3 protein: CSAGGTSGSYEQYF
CDR3 DNA: TGCAGCGCTGGGGGGACTAGCGGGTCCTACGAGCAGTACTTC
clone size: NA
D gene: TRBD2
J gene: TRBJ2-7
V gene: TRBV29-1

CDR3 protein: CASSYGQGAKSSTDTQYF
CDR3 DNA: TGCGCCAGCAGCTATGGACAGGGGGCGAAGTCTAGCACAGATACGCAGTATTTT
clone size: few
D gene: TRBD1
J gene: TRBJ2-3
V gene: TRBV5-1

CDR3 protein: CASSLDFGQGAHEQYF
CDR3 DNA: TGCGCCAGCAGCTTAGACTTTGGACAGGGGGCCCACGAGCAGTACTTC
clone size: NA
D gene: TRBD1
J gene: TRBJ2-7
V gene: TRBV4-1

CDR3 protein: CSAHRADGYTF
CDR3 DNA: TGCAGTGCTCACAGGGCGGATGGCTACACCTTC
clone size: NA
D gene: NA
J gene: TRBJ1-2
V gene: TRBV20-1

CDR3 protein: CASSLAGTGYGYTF
CDR3 DNA: TGTGCCAGCAGTTTGGCCGGGACAGGCTATGGCTACACCTTC
clone size: NA
D gene: TRBD1
J gene: TRBJ1-2
V gene: TRBV28

CDR3 protein: CASSLAGRPNYGYTF
CDR3 DNA: TGTGCCAGCAGCTTAGCTGGCCGCCCTAACTATGGCTACACCTTC
clone size: NA
D gene: NA
J gene: TRBJ1-2
V gene: TRBV7-9

CDR3 protein: CASSSGTSGNTIYF
CDR3 DNA: TGTGCCAGCAGCTCCGGGACAAGTGGAAACACCATATATTTT
clone size: NA
D gene: NA
J gene: TRBJ1-3
V gene: TRBV7-9

CDR3 protein: CASSLVVAGAYEQYF
CDR3 DNA: TGTGCCAGCAGCTTGGTGGTAGCGGGGGCCTACGAGCAGTACTTC
clone size: NA
D gene: TRBD2
J gene: TRBJ2-7
V gene: TRBV5-6

CDR3 protein: CATTPGFGRGIGNTIYF
CDR3 DNA: TGTGCCACCACGCCTGGGTTTGGCAGGGGCATTGGAAACACCATATATTTT
clone size: NA
D gene: NA
J gene: TRBJ1-3
V gene: TRBV15

CDR3 protein: CASSFSYNYNEQFF
CDR3 DNA: TGTGCCAGTAGTTTTAGCTACAACTACAATGAGCAGTTCTTC
clone size: NA
D gene: NA
J gene: TRBJ2-1
V gene: TRBV19

CDR3 protein: CASSQALAGVTYNEQFF
CDR3 DNA: TGTGCCAGCAGCCAGGCTCTAGCGGGAGTAACCTACAATGAGCAGTTCTTC
clone size: NA
D gene: TRBD2
J gene: TRBJ2-1
V gene: TRBV4-2

CDR3 protein: CASGGLAGTPTGQYF
CDR3 DNA: TGTGCCAGCGGCGGACTAGCGGGCACACCTACTGGGCAGTACTTC
clone size: NA
D gene: TRBD2
J gene: TRBJ2-7
V gene: TRBV7-6

CDR3 protein: CASSHPGDTGELFF
CDR3 DNA: TGTGCCAGCAGCCATCCAGGGGACACCGGGGAGCTGTTTTTT
clone size: NA
D gene: NA
J gene: TRBJ2-2
V gene: TRBV7-6

CDR3 protein: CASSLGSGLAGIGEQYF
CDR3 DNA: TGTGCCAGCAGCTTGGGATCGGGACTAGCGGGGATCGGCGAGCAGTACTTC
clone size: few
D gene: TRBD2
J gene: TRBJ2-7
V gene: TRBV5-4

CDR3 protein: CATLTSSVYNEQFF
CDR3 DNA: TGTGCCACTCTGACTAGTTCTGTCTACAATGAGCAGTTCTTC
clone size: NA
D gene: NA
J gene: TRBJ2-1
V gene: TRBV5-4

CDR3 protein: CASSSTSGRVDTQYF
CDR3 DNA: TGCGCCAGCAGCTCGACTAGCGGGAGGGTAGATACGCAGTATTTT
clone size: NA
D gene: TRBD2
J gene: TRBJ2-3
V gene: TRBV5-1

CDR3 protein: CASSLIQGYGETQYF
CDR3 DNA: TGTGCCAGCAGTCTGATCCAGGGCTACGGAGAGACCCAGTACTTC
clone size: few
D gene: NA
J gene: TRBJ2-5
V gene: TRBV28

CDR3 protein: CASSGGRGASGGDEQFF
CDR3 DNA: TGTGCCAGCAGTGGGGGCCGCGGGGCTAGCGGGGGAGATGAGCAGTTCTTC
clone size: NA
D gene: TRBD2
J gene: TRBJ2-1
V gene: TRBV28

CDR3 protein: CATSGEGSYNEQFF
CDR3 DNA: TGTGCCACCTCAGGGGAAGGCTCCTACAATGAGCAGTTCTTC
clone size: NA
D gene: NA
J gene: TRBJ2-1
V gene: TRBV10-3

CDR3 protein: CASSLAGIPAGGTQYF
CDR3 DNA: TGTGCCAGCAGCTTGGCCGGAATCCCAGCGGGGGGAACCCAGTACTTC
clone size: NA
D gene: TRBD2
J gene: TRBJ2-5
V gene: TRBV5-6

CDR3 protein: CASSPGPQETQYF
CDR3 DNA: TGTGCCAGCAGCCCGGGTCCACAAGAGACCCAGTACTTC
clone size: NA
D gene: NA
J gene: TRBJ2-5
V gene: TRBV6-4

CDR3 protein: CASSLQGGTGELFF
CDR3 DNA: TGCGCCAGCAGCTTGCAGGGGGGCACCGGGGAGCTGTTTTTT
clone size: NA
D gene: NA
J gene: TRBJ2-2
V gene: TRBV5-1

CDR3 protein: CASSRDGENAEAFF
CDR3 DNA: TGTGCCAGCAGCCGCGACGGGGAAAACGCTGAAGCTTTCTTT
clone size: NA
D gene: NA
J gene: TRBJ1-1
V gene: TRBV6-5

CDR3 protein: CASSSPSGSGYEQYF
CDR3 DNA: TGTGCCAGCAGCTCTCCAAGCGGGAGTGGCTACGAGCAGTACTTC
clone size: NA
D gene: TRBD2
J gene: TRBJ2-7
V gene: TRBV5-4

CDR3 protein: CASSLEGGGGYTF
CDR3 DNA: TGTGCCAGCAGCTTGGAGGGAGGCGGCGGCTACACCTTC
clone size: NA
D gene: NA
J gene: TRBJ1-2
V gene: TRBV5-6

CDR3 protein: CASSLGTGVGYGYTF
CDR3 DNA: TGTGCCAGCAGCCTGGGGACAGGGGTTGGCTATGGCTACACCTTC
clone size: NA
D gene: TRBD1
J gene: TRBJ1-2
V gene: TRBV28

CDR3 protein: CASSQGSAQGGIRYGYTF
CDR3 DNA: TGTGCCAGCAGCCAAGGCAGTGCACAGGGTGGGATAAGGTATGGCTACACCTTC
clone size: few
D gene: NA
J gene: TRBJ1-2
V gene: TRBV4-2